This entry lists 8 T cell receptor beta chains sequenced from one sample in a study of cytomegalovirus exposure and HLA in healthy donors. Amplification used 60 Vbeta primers and 13 Jbeta primers. Libraries were prepared by immunoSEQ multiplex PCR; TCRdb keeps only in-frame clonotypes and omits some of them. The listing records about 30,000 clones. Sequenced input: PBMCs. The receptor source for this set is a female donor in good health and CMV-seronegative.

This chain uses TRBV7-8 with TRBJ1-2, with 7 bases lining up with TRBD1. The CDR3 is 14 residues long. The V gene end was trimmed by 1 base and the J gene end by 9 bases; junction bases not matched to a gene: 8. Germline CDR1 is SGHVS and CDR2 is FQNEAQ. In DNA, the CDR3 is TGTGCCAGCAGCTTAGACTGGGACAGTGAAAGCTACACCTTC. As protein: CASSLDWDSESYTF. Combining the CDR3 with reference TRBV7-8 and TRBJ1-2 gives the whole variable domain GAGVSQSPRYKVAKRGQDVALRCDPISGHVSLFWYQQALGQGPEFLTYFQNEAQLDKSGLPSDRFFAERPEGSVSTLKIQRTQQEDSAVYLCASSLDWDSESYTFGSGTRLTVV.

The V call is TRBV11-2, the J call TRBJ2-1, with D tentatively TRBD1 (6 bases). Germline CDR1 reads SGHAT; CDR2 reads FQNNGV. This CDR3 has 15 amino acids. The germline V and J ends were trimmed by 2 bases and 2 bases, with 10 bases remaining between them. CDR3: CASSLSPGAYNEQFF. DNA for the CDR3: TGTGCCAGCAGCTTATCTCCAGGGGCCTACAATGAGCAGTTCTTC.

Written as DNA, the CDR3 is TGTGCCAGCAGCTTGGACCCGGACATCACTAACTATGGCTACACCTTC. Amino acid sequence: CASSLDPDITNYGYTF. The V call is TRBV5-6, the J call TRBJ1-2; D is perhaps TRBD1 (5 bases). The germline V gene has CDR1 SGHDT and CDR2 YYEEEE. The V end was cut by 0 bases, the J end by 0 bases, with 12 bases between. The CDR3 runs 16 residues.

The chain couples TRBV7-8 to TRBJ2-7; 14 bases agree with TRBD2. Germline CDR1 is SGHVS and CDR2 is FQNEAQ. CDR3 length: 17 amino acids. Trimming at V came to 5 bases and at J to 0 bases, leaving 6 bases not matched to a gene. The CDR3: CASSPGLAGESSYEQYF. CDR3 DNA sequence: TGTGCCAGCAGCCCGGGACTAGCGGGGGAAAGCTCCTACGAGCAGTACTTC.

CDR3 nucleotides: TGCGCCAGCAGCCAAGTACGGGGGGCGACGTACGAGCAGTACTTC. Translation gives CASSQVRGATYEQYF. This rearrangement joins TRBV4-1 to TRBJ2-7; possibly TRBD2 for D (7 bases). Per the germline V gene, CDR1 is MGHRA and CDR2 is YSYEKL. The CDR3 is made up of 15 amino acids. Deletions cut 1 base from V and 4 bases from J, with 14 bases between.

This rearrangement joins TRBV7-9 to TRBJ1-1; a possible D gene is TRBD1 (5 bases). CDR3 length: 14 residues. The ends were cut back, 4 bases at V and 1 base at J, with 10 bases in the middle. Germline CDR1 and CDR2: SEHNR and FQNEAQ (reference sequence). CDR3 region: CASSSRTPNTEAFF. The CDR3, as DNA: TGTGCCAGCAGCTCTAGGACACCGAACACTGAAGCTTTCTTT.

This chain connects TRBV7-6 to TRBJ1-2; 7 bases are shared with TRBD1. CDR1 SGHVS and CDR2 FNYEAQ come from the germline V gene. J lost 4 bases, V lost 1 base, and 12 bases had no gene match. CDR3 length equals 17 residues. The chain's CDR3 is CASSLGGWGTDRYGYTF. In DNA, the CDR3 is TGTGCCAGCAGCTTAGGAGGGTGGGGGACAGACCGCTATGGCTACACCTTC.

The V gene is TRBV2, the J gene TRBJ1-2, with D possibly TRBD1 on 6 matching bases. Trimming removed 6 bases at V and 2 bases at J, with 16 bases between. Germline V gene sequence: CDR1 SNHLY, CDR2 FYNNEI. The CDR3 runs 15 residues. In DNA, the CDR3 is TGTGCCAGCAGGGCCCCCCCACAGGGAAACTATGGCTACACCTTC. This codes for CASRAPPQGNYGYTF.